The source of this T cell receptor (beta chain) is a study of vaccination and CD4 T cells after COVID-19. Concerning this clonotype: Its antigen is as yet unknown.

This CDR3 comprises 14 residues. Trimming at V came to 7 bases and at J to 4 bases, leaving 4 bases not matched to a gene. Germline CDR1 and CDR2: MNHNS and SASEGT. The Oncomine TCR Beta short-read assay was applied to DNA of cultured CD4+ T cells. TCRdb independently ran MiXCR on the PCR reads; one entry per CDR3 protein. The sample carries about 26,000 distinct CDR3 sequences, over 60% recorded once. Specified treatment: roughly 10-day PBMC culture with coronavirus spike peptide pools or control peptides (ViraFEST assay). The chain is built from TRBV6-1 and TRBJ2-2; 9 positions agree with TRBD2. The sequenced material came from CD4+ T cells from blood, cultured in vitro. The sequence was obtained from a human donor who had recovered from COVID-19. CDR3 DNA sequence: TGTGCCAGCACCGCGGGAGGGAGCACCGGGGAGCTGTTTTTT. Residues: CASTAGGSTGELFF.